The entry below gives a single T cell receptor (beta chain) sequence along with its context. Its antigen is still unknown. V was shortened by 7 bases and J by 0 bases, with 10 bases between the two germline ends. CDR3 size: 14 residues. Germline loops: CDR1 MNHNS, CDR2 SASEGT. Full-length variable regions came from constant-region reverse primers plus semi-nested Nested Universal Primer A PCR. MiXCR, run by TCRdb on the 5' RACE reads, gives a single entry per CDR3 protein. Altogether about 50,000 distinct CDR3 sequences are present, 17% being singletons, with the ten largest covering 2% to 2.5%. General observations from the study: Tumor memory CD4+ T cell TCR gene usage clustered with blood and lymph node memory CD4+ cells and lymph node naive CD4+ cells. Tumor-infiltrating Treg TCR alpha and beta sequences overlapped most with tumor naive CD4+ T cells, then blood naive.

The sequence was obtained from a female donor with breast cancer. V gene TRBV6-1 combines with J gene TRBJ1-3; D gene ambiguous. The sequenced material came from naive CD4+ T cells sorted from blood. As to subset: naive CD4+ T cells, CD4+CD45RA+CD25-. The CDR3 DNA reads TGTGCCAGCAAGCCGCAGAGCTCTGGAAACACCATATATTTT. This translates into CASKPQSSGNTIYF.